The 7 T cell receptor beta chains below come from one sample, sequenced in a study of neurological immune-mediated disorders. Time point noted: technical triplicate 3. TCRdb processed the 5' RACE reads anew with MiXCR; each CDR3 protein has one entry. Of around 47,000 distinct CDR3 sequences listed, around a fifth are singletons. Sequencing used PBMCs. The receptor source for this set is a man aged 55 to 70 with HTLV-1-associated myelopathy (HAM/TSP).

This clonotype was counted between two and nine times. The chain has TRBV5-1 and TRBJ2-1, with 8 bases fitting TRBD2. Trimming removed 4 bases from V and 0 bases from J; junction bases left unmatched: 3. Germline assignment: CDR1 SGHRS and CDR2 YFSETQ. This CDR3 has 15 residues. CDR3 bases: TGCGCCAGCAGCCGCGGACTAGCCTCCTACAATGAGCAGTTCTTC. As protein: CASSRGLASYNEQFF.

This clonotype was counted at least ten times. The V call is TRBV5-1, the J call TRBJ2-1, with D perhaps matching TRBD2 (6 bases). The CDR3 runs to 15 residues. The V gene lost 4 bases and the J gene lost 6 bases, with 17 bases spanning the gap. Germline V CDR1 and CDR2: SGHRS, YFSETQ. CDR3 residues: CASSPGEVLGNEQFF. The CDR3 DNA reads as TGCGCCAGCAGCCCGGGAGAGGTCCTAGGCAATGAGCAGTTCTTC.

This clonotype was recorded at least ten times. This chain uses TRBV5-1 with TRBJ2-4; TRBD2 matches 13 bases. This CDR3 spans 16 amino acids. CDR1 and CDR2 from the germline V gene are SGHRS and YFSETQ. V lost 4 bases to trimming and J lost 9 bases; unmatched junction nucleotides: 10. CDR3 residues: CASSPGLAGRSGIQYF. CDR3 DNA: TGCGCCAGCAGCCCGGGACTAGCGGGAAGGTCGGGCATTCAGTACTTC.

This clonotype appeared many times. The chain combines TRBV20-1 with TRBJ2-2, with TRBD1 matching 7 bases. The CDR3 sequence is 16 residues long. Germline V gene data show CDR1 as DFQATT and CDR2 as SNEGSKA (reference sequence). The V and J ends lost 2 bases and 1 base, in that order; junction bases with no gene match: 7. Here the CDR3 DNA reads TGCAGTGCTAGATCGAGAGGGACAGTGAACACCGGGGAGCTGTTTTTT. It translates to CSARSRGTVNTGELFF.

Many counts were recorded for this clonotype. The chain uses TRBV28 and TRBJ2-1, with D perhaps assigned TRBD1 or TRBD2 (5 bases each). Germline values: CDR1 MDHEN, CDR2 SYDVKM. The germline V and J ends were trimmed by 2 bases and 0 bases, with 11 bases remaining between them. CDR3 length: 16 amino acids. The CDR3 sequence is CASSLEGYYSYNEQFF. CDR3 in DNA: TGTGCCAGCAGTTTAGAGGGGTATTACTCCTACAATGAGCAGTTCTTC.

In this sample, this clonotype turned up many times. The gene calls are TRBV6-1 and TRBJ2-7, with D perhaps TRBD2 (6 bases). Germline V gene sequence: CDR1 MNHNS, CDR2 SASEGT. The CDR3 runs 14 residues. Deletions cut 3 bases from V and 3 bases from J, with 12 bases between. CDR3 loop: CASSEMRGFYEQYF. In DNA form, the CDR3 reads TGTGCCAGCAGTGAGATGCGGGGATTCTACGAGCAGTACTTC.

This clonotype came up many times. The rearrangement uses TRBV20-1 and TRBJ2-1; TRBD2 is a possible D gene (5 bases). Trimming left V 1 base short and J 0 bases short, with 13 bases between. CDR3 length: 16 residues. CDR1 is DFQATT and CDR2 is SNEGSKA in the germline V gene (reference sequence). The CDR3 coding sequence is TGCAGTGCTAGAGTCTCAACTAGATTCTCCTACAATGAGCAGTTCTTC. Protein product: CSARVSTRFSYNEQFF.